This T cell receptor (beta chain) was captured by sequencing in a study of shared clonotypes between healthy human individuals. The investigators split CD4+ cells into a CD45RA+ naive subset and a CD45RA-negative memory subset. Notes on this clone: The antigen is undetermined.

Notes on the study in general: Approximately 4.9% of naive CD4 clonotypes were shared across several donors.

The run depth of the assay was deep. Here immunoSEQ multiplex PCR was the method, and the copy in TCRdb shows in-frame clones only, minus some. The table has roughly 1,500,000 clones, 97% to 99% seen once. Looked up from germline, CDR1 is SNHLY and CDR2 is FYNNEI. V shed 8 bases and J 0 bases; nucleotides not matched to a gene: 7. The CDR3 length is 17 residues. The source material was naive CD4+ T cells sorted from blood. As for subset: CD45RA+ positively selected. The clonotype originates from a man between 25 and 39 years old in good health. The chain uses TRBV2 and TRBJ2-7, with 16 bases aligning to TRBD2. The CDR3: CASGGTSGRALSYEQYF. In DNA form, the CDR3 reads TGTGCCAGCGGGGGGACTAGCGGGAGGGCCCTCTCCTACGAGCAGTACTTC.